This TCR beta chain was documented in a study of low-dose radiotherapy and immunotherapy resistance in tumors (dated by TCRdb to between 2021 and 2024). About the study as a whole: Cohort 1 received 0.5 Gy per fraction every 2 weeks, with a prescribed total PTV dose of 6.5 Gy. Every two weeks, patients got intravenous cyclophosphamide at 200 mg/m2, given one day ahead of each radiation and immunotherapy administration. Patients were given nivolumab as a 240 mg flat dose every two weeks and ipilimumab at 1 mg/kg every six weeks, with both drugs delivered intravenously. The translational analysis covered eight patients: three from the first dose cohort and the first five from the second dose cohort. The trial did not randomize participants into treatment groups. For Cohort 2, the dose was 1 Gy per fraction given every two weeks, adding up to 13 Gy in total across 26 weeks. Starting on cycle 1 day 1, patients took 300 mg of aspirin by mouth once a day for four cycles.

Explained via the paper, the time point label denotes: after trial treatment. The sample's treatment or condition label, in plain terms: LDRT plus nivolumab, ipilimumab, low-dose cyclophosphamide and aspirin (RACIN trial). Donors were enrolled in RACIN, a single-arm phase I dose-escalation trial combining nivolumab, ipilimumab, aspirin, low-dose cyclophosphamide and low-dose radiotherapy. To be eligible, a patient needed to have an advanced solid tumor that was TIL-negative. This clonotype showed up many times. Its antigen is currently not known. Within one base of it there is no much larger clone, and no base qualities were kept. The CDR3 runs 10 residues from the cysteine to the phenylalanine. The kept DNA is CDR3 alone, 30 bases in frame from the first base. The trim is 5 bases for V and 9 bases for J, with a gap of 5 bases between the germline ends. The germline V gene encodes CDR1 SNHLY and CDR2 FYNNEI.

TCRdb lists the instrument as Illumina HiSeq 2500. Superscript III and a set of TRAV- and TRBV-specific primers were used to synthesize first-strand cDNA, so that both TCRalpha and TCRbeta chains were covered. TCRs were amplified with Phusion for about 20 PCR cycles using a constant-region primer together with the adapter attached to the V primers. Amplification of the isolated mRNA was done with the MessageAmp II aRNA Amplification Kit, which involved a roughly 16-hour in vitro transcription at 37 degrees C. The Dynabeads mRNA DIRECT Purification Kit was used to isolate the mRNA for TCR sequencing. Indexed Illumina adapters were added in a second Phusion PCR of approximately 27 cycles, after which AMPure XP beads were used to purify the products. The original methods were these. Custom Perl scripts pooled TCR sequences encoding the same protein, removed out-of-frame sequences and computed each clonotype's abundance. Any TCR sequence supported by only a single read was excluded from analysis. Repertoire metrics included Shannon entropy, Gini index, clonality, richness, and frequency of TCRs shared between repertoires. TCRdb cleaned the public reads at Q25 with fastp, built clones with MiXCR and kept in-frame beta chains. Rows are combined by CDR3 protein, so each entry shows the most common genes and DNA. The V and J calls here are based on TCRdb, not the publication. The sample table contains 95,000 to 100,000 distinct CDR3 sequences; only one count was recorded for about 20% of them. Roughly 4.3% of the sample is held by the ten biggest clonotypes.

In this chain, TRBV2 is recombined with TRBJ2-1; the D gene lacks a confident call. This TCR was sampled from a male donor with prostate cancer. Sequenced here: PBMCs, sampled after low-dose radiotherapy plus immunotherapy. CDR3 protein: CASSTLEQFF. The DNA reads TGTGCCAGCAGTACCCTTGAGCAGTTCTTC.